A selection of T cell receptor beta chains follows, all from one sample in a study of blood T cell repertoires in COVID-19. Profiled with immunoSEQ multiplex PCR; TCRdb holds only in-frame clones, not every one. The sample shows more than 250,000 clones, 86% of them seen only once. Source material: PBMCs or T cells enriched from blood (not recorded which). The receptors were gathered from a woman aged 18-29 years who had recovered from COVID-19. CDR3s include the opening cysteine and the closing phenylalanine or tryptophan.

>TRBV7-9
CASSLDGGGIYEQYF
>TRBV10-3
CAISDRQGMNTEAFF
>TRBV5-4
CASSLGPLSSGANVLTF
>TRBV2
CASSVSNQPQHF
>TRBV27
CASSNAGGPSYNEQFF
>TRBV7-2
CASRMTATNEKLFF
>TRBV4-1
CASSQSRGRDQPQHF
>TRBV4-3
CASSQVGGTDFWNEQFF
>TRBV29-1
CSVDLLPGQQIGKNTEAFF
>TRBV9
CASSVEGRASYEQYF
>TRBV27
CASSSGGSYNEQFF
>TRBV7-9
CASSLEYRQETQYF
>TRBV11-2
CASSLGREPIYTF
>TRBV27
CASSSQARRGEKLFF
>TRBV7-9
CASSRRNPGLEGSDTQYF